Presented here are 25 T cell receptor beta chains from one specimen sequenced in a study of blood T cell repertoires in COVID-19. Assay used: immunoSEQ multiplex PCR; TCRdb lists only in-frame clones, some missing. The table lists over 40,000 clones, roughly 88% of them singletons. Sample: peripheral blood. These receptors were taken from a human donor in a cohort sampled during active COVID-19.

J is TRBJ2-3 and V is TRBV9; a weak D match, TRBD1 (6 bases). Trimming cost V 1 base and J 2 bases, with 26 bases left between them. Looked up from germline, CDR1 is SGDLS and CDR2 is YYNGEE. The CDR3 has 20 residues. CDR3 protein: CASSVTPPARGPLHTDTQYF. The CDR3 DNA reads as TGTGCCAGCAGCGTAACCCCCCCCGCCAGGGGACCATTACACACAGATACGCAGTATTTT. Based on the CDR3 plus reference TRBV9 and TRBJ2-3, the full variable domain is DSGVTQTPKHLITATGQRVTLRCSPRSGDLSVYWYQQSLDQGLQFLIQYYNGEERAKGNILERFSAQQFPDLHSELNLSSLELGDSALYFCASSVTPPARGPLHTDTQYFGPGTRLTVL.

V and J are TRBV7-2 and TRBJ2-7; D is possibly TRBD1 (6 bases). V gave up 5 bases and J gave up 2 bases, with 13 bases separating them. Germline values: CDR1 SGHTA, CDR2 FQGNSA. The CDR3 spans 14 residues. CDR3 sequence (DNA): TGTGCCAGCAGCACCCGACAGGAGCCCTACGAGCAGTACTTC. It translates to CASSTRQEPYEQYF. The entire variable domain, with the rest obtained from reference TRBV7-2 and TRBJ2-7, is as follows: GAGVSQSPSNKVTEKGKDVELRCDPISGHTALYWYRQSLGQGLEFLIYFQGNSAPDKSGLPSDRFSAERTGGSVSTLTIQRTQQEDSAVYLCASSTRQEPYEQYFGPGTRLTVT.

The V call is TRBV28, the J call TRBJ2-7; no firm D call. Germline V gene lookup returns CDR1 MDHEN and CDR2 SYDVKM. The CDR3 length is 14 residues. V was clipped by 3 bases and J by 0 bases, with 9 bases between them. CDR3 nucleotide sequence: TGTGCCAGCAGTTTTATTATGAGCTCCTACGAGCAGTACTTC. It encodes CASSFIMSSYEQYF.

This rearrangement joins TRBV5-1 to TRBJ2-7; the D gene is possibly TRBD1 (6 bases). The V end lost 5 bases, the J end lost 1 base, and 13 bases lay between the germline ends. Germline-derived CDR1 and CDR2 are SGHRS and YFSETQ. This CDR3 is 14 amino acids long. CDR3 DNA: TGCGCCAGCAGGACAGCGACAGGATCCTACGAGCAGTACTTC. Translation: CASRTATGSYEQYF.

The chain joins TRBV19 to TRBJ1-3; D not resolved. The CDR3 sequence is 17 residues long. Looked up from germline, CDR1 is LNHDA and CDR2 is SQIVND (reference sequence). V lost 1 base, J lost 0 bases, and 13 bases lay in between. The CDR3 spells CASSIGSAGPSGNTIYF. In DNA, the CDR3 is TGTGCCAGTAGTATAGGGTCCGCGGGTCCCTCTGGAAACACCATATATTTT.

The rearrangement uses TRBV9 and TRBJ1-6, with 7 positions matching TRBD1. The CDR3 has 17 amino acids. Trimming removed 0 bases from V and 5 bases from J; junction bases left unmatched: 8. Germline V gene lookup returns CDR1 SGDLS and CDR2 YYNGEE. The DNA of the CDR3 is TGTGCCAGCAGCGTAGGAGAGGGACAGCTAAATAATTCACCCCTCCACTTT. Protein: CASSVGEGQLNNSPLHF.

The chain couples TRBV5-1 to TRBJ2-5; 8 positions agree with TRBD1. The V and J ends lost 5 bases and 5 bases, in that order; junction bases with no gene match: 8. The CDR3 is 14 amino acids. Germline-derived CDR1 and CDR2 are SGHRS and YFSETQ. The CDR3 DNA reads TGCGCCAGCAGTATGGACAGGGTTTCGGAGACCCAGTACTTC. This sequence encodes CASSMDRVSETQYF.

By sample share, this clone is medium-sized (0.01 to 0.1%). The rearrangement uses TRBV3-1 (or the pseudogene TRBV3-2) and TRBJ2-7, with 9 bases aligning to TRBD1. Trimming took 2 bases from V and 1 from J; bases not matched to a gene: 6. Looked up from germline, CDR1 is LGHDT and CDR2 is YNNKEL (reference sequence). The CDR3 is 16 amino acids. The CDR3 sequence: CASSQIQGAGSYEQYF. The CDR3 DNA reads as TGTGCCAGCAGCCAAATACAGGGGGCTGGGTCCTACGAGCAGTACTTC.

There are a few counts of this clone. V gene TRBV7-6 combines with J gene TRBJ1-2; D call uncertain. This CDR3 contains 13 residues. CDR1 and CDR2 (germline): SGHVS, FNYEAQ. Trimming took 1 base from V and 2 from J, leaving 5 bases between them. CDR3 in DNA: TGTGCCAGCAGCTTAGGCCGGAACTATGGCTACACCTTC. Translated, it gives CASSLGRNYGYTF.

The chain uses TRBV19 and TRBJ2-7, with a tentative D call TRBD1 (6 bases). The CDR3 extends over 13 amino acids. Trimming removed 10 bases from V and 3 bases from J, with 16 bases in between. Germline loops: CDR1 LNHDA, CDR2 SQIVND (reference sequence). The CDR3 nucleotides read TGTGCCACAGAACAGGGTCCAGGCTACGAGCAGTACTTC. This sequence encodes CATEQGPGYEQYF.

V usage is TRBV5-1 and J usage is TRBJ2-5, with TRBD2 matching 15 bases. The V gene end was trimmed by 4 bases and the J gene end by 7 bases; junction bases not matched to a gene: 17. Germline loops: CDR1 SGHRS, CDR2 YFSETQ. The CDR3 is 19 amino acids. CDR3 nucleotide sequence: TGCGCCAGCAGCCTCTCCGGGACTAGCGGGGGGACGGGGTTAGGGACCCAGTACTTC. It is translated as CASSLSGTSGGTGLGTQYF.

The chain uses TRBV9 and TRBJ1-2; D not resolved. CDR3 length: 16 residues. The V end lost 3 bases, the J end lost 0 bases, and 15 bases lay between the germline ends. Germline V lookup: CDR1 SGDLS, CDR2 YYNGEE. CDR3 nucleotides: TGTGCCAGCAGCGACCGCGCCTCCGAGGCTAACTATGGCTACACCTTC. As protein: CASSDRASEANYGYTF.

This clone was picked up a small number of times. The V and J genes are TRBV5-1 and TRBJ2-2; TRBD2 aligns across 12 bases. The CDR3 is 14 amino acids. Trimming removed 9 bases from V and 3 bases from J; junction bases left unmatched: 3. Germline CDR1 is SGHRS and CDR2 is YFSETQ. Here the CDR3 DNA reads TGCGCCACCCGACTAGCGGGAGACACCGGGGAGCTGTTTTTT. Translating it yields CATRLAGDTGELFF.

This clone was seen only once. CDR3 loop: CASSDSETLAYEQYF. CDR3 bases: TGTGCCAGCAGCGACAGCGAGACCCTAGCCTACGAGCAGTACTTC. V usage is TRBV5-5 and J usage is TRBJ2-7; TRBD1 is a possible D gene (5 bases). The CDR3 runs to 15 residues. Per the germline V gene, CDR1 is SGHKS and CDR2 is YYEKEE (reference sequence). The V end was cut by 4 bases, the J end by 2 bases, with 16 bases between.

DNA of the CDR3: TGTGCCAGTAGTATCGCGAATGGGCCCTATAGCAATCAGCCCCAGCATTTT. Its translation: CASSIANGPYSNQPQHF. The V gene is TRBV19, the J gene TRBJ1-5; D is uncertain. Germline CDR1 LNHDA, CDR2 SQIVND (reference sequence). The CDR3 covers 17 residues. Trimming shortened V by 3 bases and J by 0 bases, and 15 bases separated the two germline ends.

V is TRBV9 and J is TRBJ1-1, with D tentatively TRBD1 (5 bases). Germline values: CDR1 SGDLS, CDR2 YYNGEE. The CDR3 has 19 residues. V shed 4 bases and J shed 5 bases, with 30 bases lying between them. This CDR3 reads CASSRDPRRVRAGTTEAFF. CDR3 nucleotides: TGTGCCAGCAGCCGGGACCCTCGGAGGGTAAGGGCAGGGACGACTGAAGCTTTCTTT. Filled out from reference TRBV9 and TRBJ1-1, the complete variable domain reads DSGVTQTPKHLITATGQRVTLRCSPRSGDLSVYWYQQSLDQGLQFLIQYYNGEERAKGNILERFSAQQFPDLHSELNLSSLELGDSALYFCASSRDPRRVRAGTTEAFFGQGTRLTVV.

The chain links TRBV6-2 or TRBV6-3 to TRBJ2-1; 13 nucleotides agree with TRBD2. Looked up from germline, CDR1 is MNHEY and CDR2 is SVGEGT. J gave up 7 bases and V 0 bases, and 9 bases lay outside the gene matches. The CDR3 is 18 residues long. The CDR3 reads CASSYSWTSGGEKNEQFF. The CDR3 bases are TGTGCCAGCAGTTACTCGTGGACTAGCGGGGGAGAAAAGAATGAGCAGTTCTTC.

This chain joins TRBV7-9 and TRBJ2-7; TRBD2 aligns across 10 bases. Trimming at V came to 5 bases and at J to 2 bases, leaving 3 bases not matched to a gene. The CDR3 covers 14 residues. Germline values: CDR1 SEHNR, CDR2 FQNEAQ (reference sequence). The chain's CDR3 is CASSRTSGTYEQYF. The CDR3 DNA is TGTGCCAGCAGCCGGACTAGCGGCACCTACGAGCAGTACTTC. The whole variable domain, remainder taken from reference TRBV7-9 and TRBJ2-7, is DTGVSQNPRHKITKRGQNVTFRCDPISEHNRLYWYRQTLGQGPEFLTYFQNEAQLEKSRLLSDRFSAERPKGSFSTLEIQRTEQGDSAMYLCASSRTSGTYEQYFGPGTRLTVT.

The chain has TRBV5-6 and TRBJ2-3; 11 bases line up with TRBD2. This CDR3 contains 16 residues. The V gene's germline CDR1 is SGHDT and CDR2 YYEEEE. With 3 bases clipped from V and 3 bases from J, the junction kept 6 bases outside the gene matches. Written as DNA, the CDR3 is TGTGCCAGCAGCTATTTAGCGGGAGGGCCGACAGATACGCAGTATTTT. Translated: CASSYLAGGPTDTQYF.

The chain employs TRBV7-2 and TRBJ2-2, with D perhaps matching TRBD2 (6 bases). The CDR3 is made up of 16 amino acids. V dropped 2 bases and J dropped 4 bases, with 14 bases sitting between them. In germline, CDR1 is SGHTA, CDR2 FQGNSA. The chain's CDR3 is CASSLMGRSGTGELFF. CDR3 DNA sequence: TGTGCCAGCAGCTTAATGGGTCGTAGCGGCACCGGGGAGCTGTTTTTT.

This sequence joins TRBV29-1 and TRBJ2-3, with D possibly being TRBD2 (5 bases). Germline CDR1 reads SQVTM; CDR2 reads ANQGSEA. The CDR3 sequence is 11 residues long. The V end was cut by 8 bases, the J end by 4 bases, with 10 bases between. The CDR3 loop is CSKAVADTQYF. The CDR3 region has the DNA TGCAGCAAAGCGGTGGCAGATACGCAGTATTTT.

The rearrangement links TRBV7-9 to TRBJ2-5; the match to TRBD1 covers 7 bases. This CDR3 has 19 residues. J lost 3 bases, V lost 3 bases, and 19 bases had no gene match. Germline V CDR1 and CDR2: SEHNR, FQNEAQ (reference sequence). The CDR3 sequence is CASSFITGALFMGEETQYF. DNA of the CDR3: TGTGCCAGCAGCTTTATAACAGGGGCCCTTTTCATGGGGGAAGAGACCCAGTACTTC.

This clone appeared a few times. J is TRBJ2-1 and V is TRBV7-2; D not resolved. Germline lookup yields CDR1 SGHTA and CDR2 FQGNSA. The germline V and J ends were trimmed by 4 bases and 9 bases, with 10 bases remaining between them. The CDR3 extends over 12 amino acids. CDR3 DNA: TGTGCCAGCAGCTCCCCCTTCTCTGAGCAGTTCTTC. Its protein product is CASSSPFSEQFF. Combining the CDR3 with reference TRBV7-2 and TRBJ2-1 gives the whole variable domain GAGVSQSPSNKVTEKGKDVELRCDPISGHTALYWYRQSLGQGLEFLIYFQGNSAPDKSGLPSDRFSAERTGGSVSTLTIQRTQQEDSAVYLCASSSPFSEQFFGPGTRLTVL.

V gene TRBV4-2 combines with J gene TRBJ2-7, with D unresolved. Trimming removed 0 bases at V and 7 bases at J, with 4 bases between. CDR1 and CDR2 (germline): LGHNA, YNFKEQ. The CDR3 is 11 amino acids. CDR3 amino acids: CASSQEEEQYF. The CDR3 region has the DNA TGTGCCAGCAGCCAAGAGGAGGAGCAGTACTTC.

The chain has TRBV19 and TRBJ1-1; D is possibly TRBD1 (5 bases). The CDR3 consists of 12 residues. Trimming took 1 base from V and 10 from J, leaving 10 bases between them. The germline V gene has CDR1 LNHDA and CDR2 SQIVND (reference sequence). CDR3 residues: CASSIGGGTAFF. The DNA of the CDR3 is TGTGCCAGTAGTATAGGTGGAGGGACAGCTTTCTTT.